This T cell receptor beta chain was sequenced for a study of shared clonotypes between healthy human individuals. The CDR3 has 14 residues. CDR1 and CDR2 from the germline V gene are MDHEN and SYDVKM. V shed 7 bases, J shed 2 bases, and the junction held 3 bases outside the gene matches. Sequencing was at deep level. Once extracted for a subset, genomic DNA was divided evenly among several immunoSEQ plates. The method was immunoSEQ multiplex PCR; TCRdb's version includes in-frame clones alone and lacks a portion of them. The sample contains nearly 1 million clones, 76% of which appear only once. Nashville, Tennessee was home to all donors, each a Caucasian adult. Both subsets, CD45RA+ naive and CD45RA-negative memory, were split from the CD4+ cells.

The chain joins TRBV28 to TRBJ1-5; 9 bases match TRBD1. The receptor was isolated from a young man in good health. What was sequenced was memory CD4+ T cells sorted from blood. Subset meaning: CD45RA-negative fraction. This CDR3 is CASMRTGGNQPQHF. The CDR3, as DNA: TGTGCCAGCATGCGGACAGGGGGCAATCAGCCCCAGCATTTT.